This TCR beta chain was documented in a study of cytomegalovirus exposure and HLA in healthy donors. General study points: In an earlier analysis, productive rearrangement rates for most beta V segments clustered near 87% or 30%.

The CDR3 loop spans 16 amino acids. V gave up 3 bases and J gave up 4 bases; unmatched junction bases: 9. The germline V gene has CDR1 SGHRS and CDR2 YFSETQ. On this clone itself: Its antigen remains unidentified.

13 Jbeta primers and 60 Vbeta primers were used for the PCR. Here immunoSEQ multiplex PCR was the method, and the copy in TCRdb shows in-frame clones only, minus some. The sample holds 95,000 to 100,000 clones, about four fifths seen once. The chain recombines TRBV5-1 with TRBJ2-3, with 9 bases identical to TRBD2. The sequencing sample was made of PBMCs. The sequence was obtained from a woman in her forties in good health and CMV-seronegative. The CDR3: CASSSFGTSIPDTQYF. CDR3 coding DNA: TGCGCCAGCAGCTCATTCGGGACTAGCATCCCAGATACGCAGTATTTT.